The present T cell receptor (beta chain) was sequenced within a study of PD-L1 blockade in urothelial cancer. Across the whole study: Treatment start was followed by blood analysis at 3 weeks (second dose) and again at 6 weeks.

The CDR3 contains 16 residues. Per germline, CDR1 SGHRS and CDR2 YFSETQ. J gave up 4 bases and V 5 bases, and 12 bases lay outside the gene matches. Method: immunoSEQ multiplex PCR; TCRdb's copy keeps in-frame clones and lacks some. The sample contains some 40,000 clones, around 90% of which appear only once. Time point noted: peripheral blood 6 weeks after treatment start. The specimen comprised PBMCs, sampled around atezolizumab (anti-PD-L1) treatment. The TCR was taken from a man in his sixties or seventies with urothelial cancer. The chain recombines TRBV5-1 with TRBJ2-3; 8 bases align to TRBD2. CDR3 region: CASRWAGTRGADTQYF. As DNA, the CDR3 is TGCGCCAGCAGATGGGCCGGGACTAGAGGGGCAGATACGCAGTATTTT.